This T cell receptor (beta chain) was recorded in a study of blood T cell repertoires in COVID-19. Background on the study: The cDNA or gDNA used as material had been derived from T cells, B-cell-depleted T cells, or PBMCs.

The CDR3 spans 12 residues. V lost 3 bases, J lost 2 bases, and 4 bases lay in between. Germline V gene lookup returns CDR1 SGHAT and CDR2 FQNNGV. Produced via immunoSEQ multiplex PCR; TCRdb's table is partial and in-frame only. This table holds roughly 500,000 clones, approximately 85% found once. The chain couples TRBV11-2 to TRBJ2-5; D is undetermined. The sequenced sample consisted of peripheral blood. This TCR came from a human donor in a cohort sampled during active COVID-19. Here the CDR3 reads CASSFGQETQYF. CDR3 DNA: TGTGCCAGCAGCTTCGGTCAAGAGACCCAGTACTTC.